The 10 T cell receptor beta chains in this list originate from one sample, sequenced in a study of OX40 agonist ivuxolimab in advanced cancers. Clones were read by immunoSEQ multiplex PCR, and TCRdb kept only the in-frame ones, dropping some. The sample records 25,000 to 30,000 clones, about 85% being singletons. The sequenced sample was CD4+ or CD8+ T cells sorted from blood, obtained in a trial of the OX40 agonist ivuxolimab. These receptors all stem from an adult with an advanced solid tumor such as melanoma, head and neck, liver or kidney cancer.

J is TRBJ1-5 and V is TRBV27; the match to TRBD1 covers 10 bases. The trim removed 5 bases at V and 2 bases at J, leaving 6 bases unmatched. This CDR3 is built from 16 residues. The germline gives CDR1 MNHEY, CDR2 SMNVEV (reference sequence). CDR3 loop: CASSLSGTGGNQPQHF. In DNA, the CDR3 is TGTGCCAGCAGTCTTAGCGGGACAGGGGGCAATCAGCCCCAGCATTTT.

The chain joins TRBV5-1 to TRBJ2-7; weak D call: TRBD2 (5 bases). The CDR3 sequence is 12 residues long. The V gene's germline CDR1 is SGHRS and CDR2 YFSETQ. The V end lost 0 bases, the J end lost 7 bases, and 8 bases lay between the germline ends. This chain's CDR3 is CASSLAGEEQYF. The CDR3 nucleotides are TGCGCCAGCAGCTTGGCCGGGGAAGAGCAGTACTTC.

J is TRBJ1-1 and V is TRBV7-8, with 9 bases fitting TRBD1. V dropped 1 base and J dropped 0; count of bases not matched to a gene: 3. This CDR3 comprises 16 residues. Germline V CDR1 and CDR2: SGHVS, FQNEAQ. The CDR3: CASSLEGQGMNTEAFF. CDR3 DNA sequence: TGTGCCAGCAGCTTAGAGGGACAGGGAATGAACACTGAAGCTTTCTTT.

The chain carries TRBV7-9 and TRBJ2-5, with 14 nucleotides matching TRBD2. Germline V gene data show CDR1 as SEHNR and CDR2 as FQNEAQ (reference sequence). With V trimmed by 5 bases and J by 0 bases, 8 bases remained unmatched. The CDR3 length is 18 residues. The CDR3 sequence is CASSPVGGLAGDQETQYF. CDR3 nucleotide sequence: TGTGCCAGCAGCCCAGTGGGGGGACTAGCGGGGGACCAAGAGACCCAGTACTTC.

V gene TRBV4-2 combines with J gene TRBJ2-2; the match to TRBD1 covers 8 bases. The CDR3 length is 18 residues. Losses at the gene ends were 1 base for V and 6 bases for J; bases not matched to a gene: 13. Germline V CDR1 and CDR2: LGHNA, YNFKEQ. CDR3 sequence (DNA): TGTGCCAGCAGCCAAGCTACCGGGACAGGCCGGGGTGCCGGGGAGCTGTTTTTT. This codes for CASSQATGTGRGAGELFF.

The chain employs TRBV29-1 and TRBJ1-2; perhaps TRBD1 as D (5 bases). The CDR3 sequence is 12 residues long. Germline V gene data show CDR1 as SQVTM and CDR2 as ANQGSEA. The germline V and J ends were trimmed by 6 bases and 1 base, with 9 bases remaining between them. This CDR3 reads CSVVDSNYGYTF. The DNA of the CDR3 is TGCAGCGTCGTCGACAGTAACTATGGCTACACCTTC.

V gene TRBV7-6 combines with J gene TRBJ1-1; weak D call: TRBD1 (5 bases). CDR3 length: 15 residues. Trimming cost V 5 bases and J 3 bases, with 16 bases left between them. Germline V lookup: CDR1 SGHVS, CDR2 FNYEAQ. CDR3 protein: CASSQGAELHTEAFF. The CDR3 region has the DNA TGTGCCAGCAGCCAAGGGGCAGAATTGCACACTGAAGCTTTCTTT. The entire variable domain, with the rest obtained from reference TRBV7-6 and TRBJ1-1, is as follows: GAGVSQSPRYKVTKRGQDVALRCDPISGHVSLYWYRQALGQGPEFLTYFNYEAQQDKSGLPNDRFSAERPEGSISTLTIQRTEQRDSAMYRCASSQGAELHTEAFFGQGTRLTVV.

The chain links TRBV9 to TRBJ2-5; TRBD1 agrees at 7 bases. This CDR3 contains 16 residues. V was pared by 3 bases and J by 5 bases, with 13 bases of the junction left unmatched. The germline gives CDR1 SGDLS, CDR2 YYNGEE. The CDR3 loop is CASSDSKDRPQETQYF. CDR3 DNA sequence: TGTGCCAGCAGCGACAGCAAGGACAGGCCCCAGGAGACCCAGTACTTC.

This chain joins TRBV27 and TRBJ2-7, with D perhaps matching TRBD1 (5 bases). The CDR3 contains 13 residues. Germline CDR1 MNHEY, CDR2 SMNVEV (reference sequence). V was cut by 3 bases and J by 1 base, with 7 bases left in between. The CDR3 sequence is CASSFAGSYEQYF. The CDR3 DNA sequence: TGTGCCAGCAGTTTCGCAGGGTCCTACGAGCAGTACTTC.

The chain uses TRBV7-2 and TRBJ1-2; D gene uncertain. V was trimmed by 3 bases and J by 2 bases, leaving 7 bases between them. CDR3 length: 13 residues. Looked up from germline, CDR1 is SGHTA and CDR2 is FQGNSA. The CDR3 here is CASSFNSNYGYTF. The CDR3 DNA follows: TGTGCCAGCAGCTTCAACAGCAACTATGGCTACACCTTC.